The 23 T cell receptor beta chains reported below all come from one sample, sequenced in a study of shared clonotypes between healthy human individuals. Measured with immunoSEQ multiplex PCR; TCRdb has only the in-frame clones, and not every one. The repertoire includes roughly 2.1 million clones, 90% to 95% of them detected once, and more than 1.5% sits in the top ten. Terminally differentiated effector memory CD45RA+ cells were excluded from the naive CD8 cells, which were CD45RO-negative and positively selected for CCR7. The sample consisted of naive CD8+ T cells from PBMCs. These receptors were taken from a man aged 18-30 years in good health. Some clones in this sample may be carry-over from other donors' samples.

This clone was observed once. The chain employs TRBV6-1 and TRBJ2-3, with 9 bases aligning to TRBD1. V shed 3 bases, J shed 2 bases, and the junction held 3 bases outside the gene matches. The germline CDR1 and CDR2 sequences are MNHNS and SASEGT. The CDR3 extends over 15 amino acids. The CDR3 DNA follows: TGTGCCAGCAGTGAGGGACAGGGACTCACAGATACGCAGTATTTT. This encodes CASSEGQGLTDTQYF.

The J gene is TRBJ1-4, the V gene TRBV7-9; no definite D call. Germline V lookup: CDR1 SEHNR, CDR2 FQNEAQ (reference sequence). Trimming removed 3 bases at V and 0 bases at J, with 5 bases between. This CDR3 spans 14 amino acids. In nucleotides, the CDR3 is TGTGCCAGCAGCTTGTTAGCAACTAATGAAAAACTGTTTTTT. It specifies CASSLLATNEKLFF.

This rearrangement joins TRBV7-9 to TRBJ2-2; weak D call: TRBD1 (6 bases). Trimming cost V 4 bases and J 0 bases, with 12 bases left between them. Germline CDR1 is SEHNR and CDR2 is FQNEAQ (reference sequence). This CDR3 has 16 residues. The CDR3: CASSSWTAPNTGELFF. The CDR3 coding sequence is TGTGCCAGCAGCTCTTGGACAGCGCCGAACACCGGGGAGCTGTTTTTT.

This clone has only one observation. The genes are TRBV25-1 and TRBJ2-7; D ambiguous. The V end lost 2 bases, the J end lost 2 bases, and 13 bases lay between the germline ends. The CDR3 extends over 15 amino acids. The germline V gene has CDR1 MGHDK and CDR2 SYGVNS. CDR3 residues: CASSEALGTAYEQYF. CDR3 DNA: TGTGCCAGCAGTGAAGCGTTGGGCACAGCCTACGAGCAGTACTTC.

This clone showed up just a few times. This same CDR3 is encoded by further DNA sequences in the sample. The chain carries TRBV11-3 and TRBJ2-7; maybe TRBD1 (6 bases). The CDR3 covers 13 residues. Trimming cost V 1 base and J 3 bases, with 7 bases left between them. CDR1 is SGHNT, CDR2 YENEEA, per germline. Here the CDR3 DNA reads TGTGCCAGCAGCTTAGGCAGGGGCTACGAGCAGTACTTC. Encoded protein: CASSLGRGYEQYF.

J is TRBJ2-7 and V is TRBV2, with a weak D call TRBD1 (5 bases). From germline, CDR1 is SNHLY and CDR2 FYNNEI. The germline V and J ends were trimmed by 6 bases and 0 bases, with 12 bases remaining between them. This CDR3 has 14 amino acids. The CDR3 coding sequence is TGTGCCAGCAGCTTTCAAGGGGCCTCCTACGAGCAGTACTTC. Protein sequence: CASSFQGASYEQYF.

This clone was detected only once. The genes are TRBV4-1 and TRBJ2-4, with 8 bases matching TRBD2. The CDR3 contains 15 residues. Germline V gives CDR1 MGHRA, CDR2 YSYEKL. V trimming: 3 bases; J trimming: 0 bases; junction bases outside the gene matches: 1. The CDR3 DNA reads TGCGCCAGCAGCCACCTAGCGGGAGCCAAAAACATTCAGTACTTC. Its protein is CASSHLAGAKNIQYF.

The CDR3 sequence: CASSLDAGADYGYTF. The CDR3 coding sequence is TGTGCCAGCAGCTTGGATGCGGGGGCGGACTATGGCTACACCTTC. This chain uses TRBV5-6 with TRBJ1-2; perhaps TRBD1 as D (6 bases). Germline V CDR1 and CDR2: SGHDT, YYEEEE. V lost 0 bases and J lost 3, with 12 bases in between. The length of the CDR3 is 15 residues.

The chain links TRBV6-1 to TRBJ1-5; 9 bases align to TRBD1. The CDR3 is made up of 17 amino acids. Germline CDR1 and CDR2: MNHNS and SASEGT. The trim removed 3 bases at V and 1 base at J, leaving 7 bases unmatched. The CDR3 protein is CASSDRYRGQSNQPQHF. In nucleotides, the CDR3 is TGTGCCAGCAGTGACCGATACAGGGGGCAAAGCAATCAGCCCCAGCATTTT.

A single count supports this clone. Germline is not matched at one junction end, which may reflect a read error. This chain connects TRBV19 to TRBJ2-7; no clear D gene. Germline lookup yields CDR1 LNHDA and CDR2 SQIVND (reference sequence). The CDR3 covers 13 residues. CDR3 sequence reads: CASSIRREDERYF. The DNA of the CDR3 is TGTGCCAGTAGTATTCGCAGAGAGGACGAGCGGTACTTC. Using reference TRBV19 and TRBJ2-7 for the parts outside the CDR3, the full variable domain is DGGITQSPKYLFRKEGQNVTLSCEQNLNHDAMYWYRQDPGQGLRLIYYSQIVNDFQKGDIAEGYSVSREKKESFPLTVTSAQKNPTAFYLCASSIRREDERYFGPGTRLTVT.

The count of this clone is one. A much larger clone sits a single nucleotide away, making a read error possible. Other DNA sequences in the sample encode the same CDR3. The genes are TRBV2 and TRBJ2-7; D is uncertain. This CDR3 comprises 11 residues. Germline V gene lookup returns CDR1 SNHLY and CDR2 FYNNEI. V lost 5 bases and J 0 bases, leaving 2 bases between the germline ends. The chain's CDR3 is CASSLSYEQYF. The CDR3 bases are TGTGCCAGCAGTCTCTCCTACGAGCAGTACTTC.

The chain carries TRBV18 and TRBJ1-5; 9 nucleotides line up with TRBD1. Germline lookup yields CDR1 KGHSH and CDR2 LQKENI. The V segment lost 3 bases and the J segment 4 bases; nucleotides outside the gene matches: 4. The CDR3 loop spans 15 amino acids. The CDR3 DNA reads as TGTGCCAGCTCACCGGGGACAGGGAGGAATCAGCCCCAGCATTTT. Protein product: CASSPGTGRNQPQHF.

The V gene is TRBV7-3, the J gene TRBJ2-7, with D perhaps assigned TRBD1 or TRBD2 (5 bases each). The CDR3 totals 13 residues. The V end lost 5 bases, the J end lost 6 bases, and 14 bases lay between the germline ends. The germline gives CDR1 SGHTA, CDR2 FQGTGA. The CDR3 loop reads CASSQRVGVEQYF. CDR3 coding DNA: TGTGCCAGCAGCCAACGTGTGGGGGTCGAGCAGTACTTC.

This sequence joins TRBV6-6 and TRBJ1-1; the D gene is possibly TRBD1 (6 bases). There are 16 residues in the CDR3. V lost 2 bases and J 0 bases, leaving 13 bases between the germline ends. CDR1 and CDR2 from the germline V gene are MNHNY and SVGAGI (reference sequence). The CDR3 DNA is TGTGCCAGCAGTTACCCCGAGGACAGCTTGAACACTGAAGCTTTCTTT. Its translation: CASSYPEDSLNTEAFF.

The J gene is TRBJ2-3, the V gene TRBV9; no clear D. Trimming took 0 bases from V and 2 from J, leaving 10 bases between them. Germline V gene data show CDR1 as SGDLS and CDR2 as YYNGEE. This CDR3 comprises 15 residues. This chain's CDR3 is CASSVEGPFTDTQYF. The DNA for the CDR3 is TGTGCCAGCAGCGTAGAAGGCCCGTTCACAGATACGCAGTATTTT.

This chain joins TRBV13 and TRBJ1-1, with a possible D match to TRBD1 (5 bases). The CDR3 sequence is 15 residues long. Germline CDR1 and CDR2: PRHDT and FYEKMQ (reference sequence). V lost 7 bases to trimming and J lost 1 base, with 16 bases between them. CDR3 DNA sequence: TGTGCCAGCACCCTACAAAGAGGGACGAACACTGAAGCTTTCTTT. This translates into CASTLQRGTNTEAFF.

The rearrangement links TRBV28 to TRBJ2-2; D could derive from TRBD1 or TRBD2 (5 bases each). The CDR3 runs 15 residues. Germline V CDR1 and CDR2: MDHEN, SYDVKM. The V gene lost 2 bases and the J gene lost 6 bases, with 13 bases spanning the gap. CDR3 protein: CASSLTGTPPGELFF. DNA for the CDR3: TGTGCCAGCAGTTTAACTGGGACGCCCCCCGGGGAGCTGTTTTTT.

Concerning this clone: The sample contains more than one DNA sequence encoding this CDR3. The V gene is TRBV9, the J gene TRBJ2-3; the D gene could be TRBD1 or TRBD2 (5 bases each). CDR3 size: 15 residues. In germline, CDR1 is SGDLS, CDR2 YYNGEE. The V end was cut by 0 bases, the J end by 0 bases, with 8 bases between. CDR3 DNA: TGTGCCAGCAGCGTAGCAGGGAGTAGCACAGATACGCAGTATTTT. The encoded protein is CASSVAGSSTDTQYF.

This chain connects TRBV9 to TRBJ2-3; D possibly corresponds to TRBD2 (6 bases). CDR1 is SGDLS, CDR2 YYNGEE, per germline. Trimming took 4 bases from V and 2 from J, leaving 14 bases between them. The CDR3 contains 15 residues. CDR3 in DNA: TGTGCCAGCAGCAACCCCCGGGAGAACACAGATACGCAGTATTTT. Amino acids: CASSNPRENTDTQYF.

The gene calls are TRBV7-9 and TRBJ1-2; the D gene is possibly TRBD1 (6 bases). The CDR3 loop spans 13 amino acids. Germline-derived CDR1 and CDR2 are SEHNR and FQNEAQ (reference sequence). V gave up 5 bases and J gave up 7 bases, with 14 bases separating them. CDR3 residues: CASSPAGVAGYTF. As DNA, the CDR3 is TGTGCCAGCAGCCCGGCAGGGGTGGCTGGCTACACCTTC.

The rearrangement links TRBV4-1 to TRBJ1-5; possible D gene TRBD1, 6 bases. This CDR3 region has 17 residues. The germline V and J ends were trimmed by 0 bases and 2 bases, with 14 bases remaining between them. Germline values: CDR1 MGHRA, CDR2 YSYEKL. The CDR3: CASSQEVTGWGNQPQHF. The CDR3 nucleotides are TGCGCCAGCAGCCAAGAGGTGACAGGATGGGGCAATCAGCCCCAGCATTTT.

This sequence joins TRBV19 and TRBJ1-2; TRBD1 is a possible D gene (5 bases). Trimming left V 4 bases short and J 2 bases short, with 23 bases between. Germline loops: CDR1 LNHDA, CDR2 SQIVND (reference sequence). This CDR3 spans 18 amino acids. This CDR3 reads CASSSPANPAQGNYGYTF. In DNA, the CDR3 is TGTGCCAGTAGTAGCCCTGCGAACCCGGCGCAGGGAAACTATGGCTACACCTTC.

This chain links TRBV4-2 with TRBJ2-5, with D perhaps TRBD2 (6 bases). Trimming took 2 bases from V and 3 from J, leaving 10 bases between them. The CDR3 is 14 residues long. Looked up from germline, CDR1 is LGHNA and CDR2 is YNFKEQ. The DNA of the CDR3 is TGTGCCAGCAGCCAATGGGAGGCCGAAGAGACCCAGTACTTC. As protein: CASSQWEAEETQYF.